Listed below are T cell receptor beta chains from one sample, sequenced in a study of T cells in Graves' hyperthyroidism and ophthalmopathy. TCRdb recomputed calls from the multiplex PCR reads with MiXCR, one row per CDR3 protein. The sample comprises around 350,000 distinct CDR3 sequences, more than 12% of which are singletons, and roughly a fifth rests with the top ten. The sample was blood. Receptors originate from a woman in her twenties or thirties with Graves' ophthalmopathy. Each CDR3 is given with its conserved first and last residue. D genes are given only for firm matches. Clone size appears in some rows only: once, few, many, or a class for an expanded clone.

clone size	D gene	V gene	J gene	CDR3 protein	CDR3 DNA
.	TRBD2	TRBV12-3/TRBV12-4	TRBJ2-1	CASSFPSGGNYNEQFF	TGTGCCAGCAGTTTTCCCAGCGGGGGGAATTACAATGAGCAGTTCTTC
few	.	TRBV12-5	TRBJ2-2	CASALVRRTNTGELFF	TGTGCTAGTGCCCTGGTACGCAGGACGAACACCGGGGAGCTGTTTTTT
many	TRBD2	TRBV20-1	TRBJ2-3	CSAHSGGDTQYF	TGCAGTGCTCATAGCGGGGGAGATACGCAGTATTTT
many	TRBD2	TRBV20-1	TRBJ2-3	CSARGSGVASGPTDTQYF	TGCAGTGCTAGAGGGTCTGGGGTTGCTAGCGGACCCACAGATACGCAGTATTTT
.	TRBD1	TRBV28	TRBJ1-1	CASSSPSTGNTEAFF	TGTGCCAGCAGTTCCCCCTCGACAGGGAATACTGAAGCTTTCTTT
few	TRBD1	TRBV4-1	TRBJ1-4	CASSHRGGTANEKLFF	TGCGCCAGCAGCCACAGGGGGGGGACAGCTAATGAAAAACTGTTTTTT
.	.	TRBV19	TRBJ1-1	CASSLAVGRYTEAFF	TGTGCCAGTAGCCTAGCTGTGGGGAGGTACACTGAAGCTTTCTTT
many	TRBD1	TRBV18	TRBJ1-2	CASSPEQGNYGYTF	TGTGCCAGCTCACCCGAACAGGGGAACTATGGCTACACCTTC
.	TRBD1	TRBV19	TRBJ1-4	CASRNQGDNEKLFF	TGTGCCAGCCGAAACCAGGGGGACAATGAAAAACTGTTTTTT
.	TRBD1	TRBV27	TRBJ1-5	CASTPTGVGNQPQHF	TGTGCCAGCACCCCGACAGGGGTAGGCAATCAGCCCCAGCATTTT
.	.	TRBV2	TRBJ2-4	CASSERRALDKNIQYF	TGTGCCAGCAGCGAGAGACGGGCCCTTGACAAAAACATTCAGTACTTC
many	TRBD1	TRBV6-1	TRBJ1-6	CASSGGTGGTNSPLHF	TGTGCCAGCAGTGGCGGGACAGGGGGAACAAATTCACCCCTCCACTTT
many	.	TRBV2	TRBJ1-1	CASKQLGGTEAFF	TGTGCCAGTAAGCAGTTAGGGGGCACTGAAGCTTTCTTT
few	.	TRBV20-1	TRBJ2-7	CSARPLQGPRADQYF	TGCAGTGCTCGACCCCTACAGGGACCCCGTGCGGATCAGTACTTC
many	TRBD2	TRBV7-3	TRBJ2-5	CASSSSGGAGETQYF	TGTGCCAGCAGCTCTAGCGGGGGGGCTGGGGAGACCCAGTACTTC
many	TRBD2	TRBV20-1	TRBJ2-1	CSARPGHSSGGTYNEQFF	TGCAGTGCGCGACCGGGACACTCTAGCGGGGGTACCTACAATGAGCAGTTCTTC
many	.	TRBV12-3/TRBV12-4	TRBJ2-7	CASSVLTYEQYF	TGTGCCAGCAGTGTACTGACCTACGAGCAGTACTTC
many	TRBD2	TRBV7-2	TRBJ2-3	CASSPGTSGIWDTQYF	TGTGCCAGCAGCCCCGGGACTAGCGGGATCTGGGATACGCAGTATTTT
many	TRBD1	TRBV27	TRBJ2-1	CASSSRDRAVNEQFF	TGTGCCAGCAGTTCCCGGGACAGGGCTGTCAATGAGCAGTTCTTC
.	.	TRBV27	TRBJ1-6	CASSLRGQRGSSPLHF	TGTGCCAGCAGTTTAAGGGGCCAGCGGGGAAGTTCACCCCTCCACTTT
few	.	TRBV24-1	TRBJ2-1	CATSDYVQGNNEQFF	TGTGCCACCAGTGACTACGTGCAGGGGAACAATGAGCAGTTCTTC
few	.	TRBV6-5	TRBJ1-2	CASSYAPGPTGYTF	TGTGCCAGCAGTTACGCCCCGGGACCGACAGGCTACACCTTC
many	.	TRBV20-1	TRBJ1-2	CSASEGAANYGYTF	TGCAGTGCTAGTGAAGGGGCAGCTAACTATGGCTACACCTTC
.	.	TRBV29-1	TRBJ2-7	CSVEEGAAPYEQYF	TGCAGCGTTGAGGAAGGGGCCGCACCCTACGAGCAGTACTTC
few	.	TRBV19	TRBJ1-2	CASSWIGNGYTF	TGTGCCAGTAGTTGGATTGGGAATGGCTACACCTTC
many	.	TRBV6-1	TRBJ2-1	CATLGDPSYNEQFF	TGTGCCACCCTCGGGGATCCCTCCTACAATGAGCAGTTCTTC